This T cell receptor (beta chain) was sequenced in a study of blood T cell repertoires in COVID-19. V was trimmed by 5 bases and J by 8 bases, leaving 12 bases between them. The V gene's germline CDR1 is SEHNR and CDR2 FQNEAQ (reference sequence). This CDR3 spans 12 amino acids. Assay used: immunoSEQ multiplex PCR; TCRdb lists only in-frame clones, some missing. Of approximately 64,000 clones in the sample, 70% to 90% are singletons; the top ten hold 3.5% to 4%. The sequence derives from a man between 70 and 80 years old with acute or convalescent COVID-19. V is TRBV7-9 and J is TRBJ1-2, with D possibly being TRBD1 (6 bases). Sequencing input: peripheral blood. The CDR3 loop is CASSLRGDGYTF. The CDR3 nucleotides are TGTGCCAGCAGCCTCAGGGGCGACGGCTACACCTTC. The whole variable domain, remainder taken from reference TRBV7-9 and TRBJ1-2, is DTGVSQNPRHKITKRGQNVTFRCDPISEHNRLYWYRQTLGQGPEFLTYFQNEAQLEKSRLLSDRFSAERPKGSFSTLEIQRTEQGDSAMYLCASSLRGDGYTFGSGTRLTVV.